Sequencing of this TCR beta chain was carried out in a study of blood T cell repertoires in COVID-19. Turning to the study itself: There were acute and convalescent COVID-19 samples, and they came from the United States, Italy and Spain. In each case, the material was cDNA or gDNA derived from T cells, B-cell-depleted T cells, or PBMCs.

In the original processing: Nucleated cell counts were estimated from reference gene primer amplification. Sequencing was performed with immunoSEQ multiplex PCR; in TCRdb, only in-frame clones are kept and a portion is missing. Clone size and V and J calls were adopted from that table, with D and trimming inferred from the DNA. The repertoire consists of some 140,000 clones, with 70% to 90% occurring once and the leading ten covering about 17%. V shed 6 bases and J 0 bases; nucleotides not matched to a gene: 6. In germline, CDR1 is SGHVS, CDR2 FQNEAQ. The CDR3 totals 15 residues. Sequenced material: peripheral blood. The TCR sequence derives from a woman in her forties or fifties who had recovered from COVID-19. The chain carries TRBV7-8 and TRBJ2-3; 7 bases fit TRBD1. CDR3 region: CASSPRTGSTDTQYF. CDR3 in DNA: TGTGCCAGCAGTCCGAGGACAGGTAGCACAGATACGCAGTATTTT. Full variable domain (remainder filled in from reference TRBV7-8 and TRBJ2-3): GAGVSQSPRYKVAKRGQDVALRCDPISGHVSLFWYQQALGQGPEFLTYFQNEAQLDKSGLPSDRFFAERPEGSVSTLKIQRTQQEDSAVYLCASSPRTGSTDTQYFGPGTRLTVL.